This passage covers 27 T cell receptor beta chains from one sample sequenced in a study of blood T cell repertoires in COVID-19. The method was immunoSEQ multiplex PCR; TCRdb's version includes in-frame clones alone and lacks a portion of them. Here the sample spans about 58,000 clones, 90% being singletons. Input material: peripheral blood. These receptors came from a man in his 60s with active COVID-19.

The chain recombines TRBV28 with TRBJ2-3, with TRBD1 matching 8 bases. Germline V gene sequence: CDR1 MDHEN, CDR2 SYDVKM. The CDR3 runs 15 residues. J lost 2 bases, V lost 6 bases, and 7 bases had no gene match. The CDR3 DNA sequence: TGTGCCAGCAGACTCGACAGGGGCCTCACAGATACGCAGTATTTT. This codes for CASRLDRGLTDTQYF.

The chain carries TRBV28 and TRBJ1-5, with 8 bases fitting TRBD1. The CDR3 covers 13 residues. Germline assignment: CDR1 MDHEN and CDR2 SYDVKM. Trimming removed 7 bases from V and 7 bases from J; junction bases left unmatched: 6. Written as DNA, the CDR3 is TGTGCCAGCATGGACAGGGCAAGGCAGCCCCAGCATTTT. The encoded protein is CASMDRARQPQHF.

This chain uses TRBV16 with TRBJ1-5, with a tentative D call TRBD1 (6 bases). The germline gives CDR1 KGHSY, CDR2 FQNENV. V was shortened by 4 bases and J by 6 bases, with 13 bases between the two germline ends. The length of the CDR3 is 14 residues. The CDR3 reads CASSLSRDTQPQHF. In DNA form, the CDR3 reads TGTGCCAGCAGCCTGTCCCGGGACACTCAGCCCCAGCATTTT.

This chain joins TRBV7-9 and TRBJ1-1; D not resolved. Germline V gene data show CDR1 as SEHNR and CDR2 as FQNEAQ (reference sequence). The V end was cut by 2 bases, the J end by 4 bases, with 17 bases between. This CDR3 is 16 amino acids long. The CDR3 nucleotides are TGTGCCAGCAGCTTAACTGCCCTGGAGGTTTTCACTGAAGCTTTCTTT. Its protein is CASSLTALEVFTEAFF.

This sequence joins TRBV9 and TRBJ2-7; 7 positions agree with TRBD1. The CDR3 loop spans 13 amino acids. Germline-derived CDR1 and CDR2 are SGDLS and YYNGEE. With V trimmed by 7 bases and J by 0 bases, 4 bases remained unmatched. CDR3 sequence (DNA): TGTGCCAGCGGGGACAGTAGCTCCTACGAGCAGTACTTC. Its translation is CASGDSSSYEQYF.

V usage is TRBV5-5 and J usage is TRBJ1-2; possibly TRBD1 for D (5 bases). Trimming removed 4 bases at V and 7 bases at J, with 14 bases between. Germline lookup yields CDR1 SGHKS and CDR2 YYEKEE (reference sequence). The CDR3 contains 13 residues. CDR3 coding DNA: TGTGCCAGCAGCGTGACAGTCAACGGTGGCTACACCTTC. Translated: CASSVTVNGGYTF.

CDR3 sequence (DNA): TGTGCCAGCAGTTCCCGGCAGGCTCATCAGCCCCAGCATTTT. Amino acid sequence: CASSSRQAHQPQHF. The chain uses TRBV6-6 and TRBJ1-5; D call uncertain. This CDR3 is built from 14 residues. Trimming stripped 4 bases from V and 5 bases from J, with 12 bases between. Germline-derived CDR1 and CDR2 are MNHNY and SVGAGI (reference sequence).

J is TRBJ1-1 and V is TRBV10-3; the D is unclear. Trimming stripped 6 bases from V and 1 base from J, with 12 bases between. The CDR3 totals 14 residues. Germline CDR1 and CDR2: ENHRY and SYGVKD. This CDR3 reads CAIREGSGNTEAFF. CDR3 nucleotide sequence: TGTGCCATCAGGGAAGGTTCGGGGAACACTGAAGCTTTCTTT.

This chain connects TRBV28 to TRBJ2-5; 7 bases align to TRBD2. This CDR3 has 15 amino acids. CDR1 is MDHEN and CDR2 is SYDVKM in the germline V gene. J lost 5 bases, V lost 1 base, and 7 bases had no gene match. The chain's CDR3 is CASSLSAGVGETQYF. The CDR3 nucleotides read TGTGCCAGCAGTTTATCGGCGGGAGTCGGGGAGACCCAGTACTTC.

CDR3 in amino acids: CVSRTGKDGYTF. DNA of the CDR3: TGTGTCTCGAGGACAGGGAAGGATGGCTACACCTTC. V gene TRBV19 combines with J gene TRBJ1-2, with TRBD1 matching over 8 bases. CDR3 length: 12 residues. From germline, CDR1 is LNHDA and CDR2 SQIVND (reference sequence).

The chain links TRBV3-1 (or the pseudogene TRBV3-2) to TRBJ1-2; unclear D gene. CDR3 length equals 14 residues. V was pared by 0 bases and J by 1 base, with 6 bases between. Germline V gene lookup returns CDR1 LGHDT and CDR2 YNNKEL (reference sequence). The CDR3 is CASSQDRVNYGYTF. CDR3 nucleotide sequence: TGTGCCAGCAGCCAAGATAGAGTTAACTATGGCTACACCTTC.

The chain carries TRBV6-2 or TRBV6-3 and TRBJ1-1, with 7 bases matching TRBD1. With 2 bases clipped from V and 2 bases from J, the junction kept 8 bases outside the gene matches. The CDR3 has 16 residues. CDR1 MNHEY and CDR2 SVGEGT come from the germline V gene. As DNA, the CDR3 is TGTGCCAGCAGTTACGTCACCGGGACAGTTAACACTGAAGCTTTCTTT. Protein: CASSYVTGTVNTEAFF.

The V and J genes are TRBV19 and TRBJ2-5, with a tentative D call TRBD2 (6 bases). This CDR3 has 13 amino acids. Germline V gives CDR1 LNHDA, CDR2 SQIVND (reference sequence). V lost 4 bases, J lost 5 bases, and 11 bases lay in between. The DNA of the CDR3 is TGTGCCAGTAGTAGGGGGGACTGGGAGACCCAGTACTTC. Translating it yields CASSRGDWETQYF.

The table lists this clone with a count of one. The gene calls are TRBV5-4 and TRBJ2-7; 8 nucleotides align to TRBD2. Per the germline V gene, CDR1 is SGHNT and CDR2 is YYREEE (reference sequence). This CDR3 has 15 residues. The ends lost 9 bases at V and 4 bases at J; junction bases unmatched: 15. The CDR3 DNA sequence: TGTGCCACGACAAGTGGCGGGAGGATTGATTACGAGCAGTACTTC. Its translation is CATTSGGRIDYEQYF.

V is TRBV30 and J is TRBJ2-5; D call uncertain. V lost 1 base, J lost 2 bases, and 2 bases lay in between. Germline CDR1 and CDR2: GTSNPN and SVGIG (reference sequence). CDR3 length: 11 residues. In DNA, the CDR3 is TGTGCCTGGAGTGCGCAAGAGACCCAGTACTTC. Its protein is CAWSAQETQYF.

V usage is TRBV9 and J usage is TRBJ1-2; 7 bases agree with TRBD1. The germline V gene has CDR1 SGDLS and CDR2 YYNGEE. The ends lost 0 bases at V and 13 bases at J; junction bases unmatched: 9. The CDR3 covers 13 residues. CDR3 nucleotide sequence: TGTGCCAGCAGCGTAGGAGAGGGACAGCCTCTCACCTTC. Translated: CASSVGEGQPLTF.

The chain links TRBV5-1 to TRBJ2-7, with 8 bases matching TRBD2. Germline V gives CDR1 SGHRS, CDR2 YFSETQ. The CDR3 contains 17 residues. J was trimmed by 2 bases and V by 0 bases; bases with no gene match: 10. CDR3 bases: TGCGCCAGCAGCTTGGGGGTTAGCGGGGCGTTCACCTACGAGCAGTACTTC. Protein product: CASSLGVSGAFTYEQYF.

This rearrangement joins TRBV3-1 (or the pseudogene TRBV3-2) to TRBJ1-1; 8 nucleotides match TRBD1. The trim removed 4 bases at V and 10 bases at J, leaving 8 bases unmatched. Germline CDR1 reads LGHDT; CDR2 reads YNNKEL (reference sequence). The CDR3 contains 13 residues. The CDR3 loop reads CASSRGQGGRAFF. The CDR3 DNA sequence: TGTGCCAGCAGCCGAGGACAGGGTGGTCGAGCTTTCTTT.

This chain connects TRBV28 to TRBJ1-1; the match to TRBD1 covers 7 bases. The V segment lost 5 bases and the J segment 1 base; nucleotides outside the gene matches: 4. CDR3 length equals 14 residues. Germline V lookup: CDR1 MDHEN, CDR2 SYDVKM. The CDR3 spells CASSEDRRNTEAFF. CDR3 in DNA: TGTGCCAGCAGTGAGGACAGGAGGAACACTGAAGCTTTCTTT.

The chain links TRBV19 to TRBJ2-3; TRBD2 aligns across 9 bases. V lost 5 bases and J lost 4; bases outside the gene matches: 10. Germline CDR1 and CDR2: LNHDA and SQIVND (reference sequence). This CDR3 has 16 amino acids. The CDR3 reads CASSRFASGTSDTQYF. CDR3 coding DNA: TGTGCCAGTAGTCGATTTGCTAGCGGGACCTCAGATACGCAGTATTTT.

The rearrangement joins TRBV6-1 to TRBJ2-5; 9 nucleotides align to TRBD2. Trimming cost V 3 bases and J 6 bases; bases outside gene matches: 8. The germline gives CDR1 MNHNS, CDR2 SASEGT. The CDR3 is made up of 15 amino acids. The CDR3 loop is CASSDTGLATQTQYF. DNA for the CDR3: TGTGCCAGCAGTGATACGGGACTAGCTACGCAGACCCAGTACTTC.

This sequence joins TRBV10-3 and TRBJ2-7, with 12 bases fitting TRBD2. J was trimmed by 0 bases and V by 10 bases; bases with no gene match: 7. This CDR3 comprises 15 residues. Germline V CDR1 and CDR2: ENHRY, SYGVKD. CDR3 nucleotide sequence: TGTGCCAGGAAAGGACTAGCGGGGATCTCCTACGAGCAGTACTTC. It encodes CARKGLAGISYEQYF.

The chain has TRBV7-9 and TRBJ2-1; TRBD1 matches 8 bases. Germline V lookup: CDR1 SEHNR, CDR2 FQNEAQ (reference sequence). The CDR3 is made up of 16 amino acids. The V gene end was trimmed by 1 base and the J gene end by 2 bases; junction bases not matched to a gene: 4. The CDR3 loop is CASSLEGRGPYNEQFF. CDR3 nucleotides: TGTGCCAGCAGCTTAGAAGGCAGGGGGCCCTACAATGAGCAGTTCTTC.

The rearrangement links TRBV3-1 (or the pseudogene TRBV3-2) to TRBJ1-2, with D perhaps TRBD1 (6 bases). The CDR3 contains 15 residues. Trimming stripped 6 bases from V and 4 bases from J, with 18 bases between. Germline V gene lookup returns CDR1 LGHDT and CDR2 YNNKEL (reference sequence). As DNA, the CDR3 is TGTGCCAGCAGACCCGAGGGGGGGGAAGGCTATGGCTACACCTTC. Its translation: CASRPEGGEGYGYTF.

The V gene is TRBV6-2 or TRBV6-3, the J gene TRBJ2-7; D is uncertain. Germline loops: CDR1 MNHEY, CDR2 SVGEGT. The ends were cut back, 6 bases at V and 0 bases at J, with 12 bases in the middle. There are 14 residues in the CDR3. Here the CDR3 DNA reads TGTGCCAGCAGCCAACAGCAGGTCTCCTACGAGCAGTACTTC. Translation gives CASSQQQVSYEQYF.

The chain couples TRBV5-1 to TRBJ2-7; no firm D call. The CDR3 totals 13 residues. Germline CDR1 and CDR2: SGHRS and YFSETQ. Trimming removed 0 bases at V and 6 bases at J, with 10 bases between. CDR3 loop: CASSLEASGEQYF. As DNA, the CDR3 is TGCGCCAGCAGCTTGGAGGCCTCGGGCGAGCAGTACTTC.

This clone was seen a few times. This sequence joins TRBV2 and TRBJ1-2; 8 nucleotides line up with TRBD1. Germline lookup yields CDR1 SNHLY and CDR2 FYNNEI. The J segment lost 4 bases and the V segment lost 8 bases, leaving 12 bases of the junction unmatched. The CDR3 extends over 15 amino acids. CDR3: CASGPQGALAYGYTF. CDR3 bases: TGTGCCAGCGGTCCCCAGGGGGCCTTAGCCTATGGCTACACCTTC.